Below are 5 T cell receptor beta chains sequenced from a single sample in a study of blood T cell repertoires in COVID-19. Assay: immunoSEQ multiplex PCR; the TCRdb copy retains only in-frame clones and omits some. The sample has about 350,000 clones; 80% to 90% are singletons. The material sequenced was peripheral blood. The origin of the receptors is a woman aged 45-60 years with COVID-19, enrolled during active disease.

This clone was found a few times. The chain uses TRBV18 and TRBJ2-5; the match to TRBD2 covers 9 bases. V was pared by 3 bases and J by 5 bases, with 4 bases of the junction left unmatched. Per germline, CDR1 KGHSH and CDR2 LQKENI. CDR3 length: 14 amino acids. As DNA, the CDR3 is TGTGCCAGCTCACCGACTAGCGGTAGGGAGACCCAGTACTTC. It encodes CASSPTSGRETQYF.

The CDR3 reads CAWRGGSGANVLTF. CDR3 nucleotide sequence: TGTGCCTGGAGAGGGGGATCTGGGGCCAACGTCCTGACTTTC. The V and J genes are TRBV30 and TRBJ2-6; a possible D gene is TRBD1 (6 bases). The V and J ends lost 3 bases and 1 base respectively, with 7 bases between them. CDR3 length: 14 amino acids. The germline V gene encodes CDR1 GTSNPN and CDR2 SVGIG (reference sequence).

V usage is TRBV18 and J usage is TRBJ2-2, with TRBD2 matching over 9 bases. Germline V gene data show CDR1 as KGHSH and CDR2 as LQKENI. V lost 4 bases, J lost 5 bases, and 11 bases stayed unmatched. This CDR3 is built from 17 residues. CDR3 sequence reads: CASSRVVAGDETGELFF. CDR3 nucleotides: TGTGCCAGCTCACGCGTGGTAGCGGGAGACGAAACCGGGGAGCTGTTTTTT.

The chain has TRBV19 and TRBJ1-3; TRBD1 is a possible D gene (5 bases). CDR3 length: 14 residues. In germline, CDR1 is LNHDA, CDR2 SQIVND (reference sequence). The V gene lost 7 bases and the J gene lost 0 bases, with 10 bases spanning the gap. The CDR3 sequence: CASIRGFSGNTIYF. The CDR3 nucleotides read TGTGCCAGTATAAGGGGATTCTCTGGAAACACCATATATTTT. The full variable domain, its missing parts supplied by reference TRBV19 and TRBJ1-3, is DGGITQSPKYLFRKEGQNVTLSCEQNLNHDAMYWYRQDPGQGLRLIYYSQIVNDFQKGDIAEGYSVSREKKESFPLTVTSAQKNPTAFYLCASIRGFSGNTIYFGEGSWLTVV.

The chain links TRBV10-2 to TRBJ2-1, with 7 nucleotides matching TRBD2. V shed 7 bases and J 7 bases; nucleotides not matched to a gene: 10. Germline CDR1 reads WSHSY; CDR2 reads SAAADI. The CDR3 extends over 14 amino acids. The CDR3 DNA sequence: TGCGCCAGCACTTTTTCGCGGGGAGGGAATGAGCAGTTCTTC. Its protein is CASTFSRGGNEQFF.